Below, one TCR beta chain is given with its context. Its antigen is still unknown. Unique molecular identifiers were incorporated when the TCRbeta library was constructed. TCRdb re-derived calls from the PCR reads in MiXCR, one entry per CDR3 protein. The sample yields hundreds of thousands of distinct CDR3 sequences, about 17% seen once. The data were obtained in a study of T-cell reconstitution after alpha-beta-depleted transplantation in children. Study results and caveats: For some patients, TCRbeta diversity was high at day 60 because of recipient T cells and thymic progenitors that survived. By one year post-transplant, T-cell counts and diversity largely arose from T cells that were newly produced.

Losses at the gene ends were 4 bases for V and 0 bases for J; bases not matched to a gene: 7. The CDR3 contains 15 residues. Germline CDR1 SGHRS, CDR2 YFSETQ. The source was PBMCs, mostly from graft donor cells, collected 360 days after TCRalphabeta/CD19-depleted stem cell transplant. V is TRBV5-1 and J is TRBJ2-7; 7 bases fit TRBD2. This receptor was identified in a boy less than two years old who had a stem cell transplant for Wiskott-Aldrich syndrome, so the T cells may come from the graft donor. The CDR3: CASSRDYQSSYEQYF. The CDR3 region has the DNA TGCGCCAGCAGCCGGGACTACCAGAGCTCCTACGAGCAGTACTTC.